One and the same sample provided the 7 T cell receptor beta chains below, sequenced in a study of cytomegalovirus exposure and HLA in healthy donors. Produced via immunoSEQ multiplex PCR; TCRdb's table is partial and in-frame only. The table has under 200,000 clones, about 81% seen once; the top ten hold less than 1.5%. The source material was PBMCs. The receptors were gathered from a woman between 25 and 40 years old in good health and CMV-seronegative.

The CDR3 sequence is CASSDRETGNNEQFF. CDR3 coding DNA: TGTGCCAGCAGTGATCGCGAGACAGGGAACAATGAGCAGTTCTTC. The J gene is TRBJ2-1, the V gene TRBV2; 7 bases line up with TRBD1. V lost 3 bases, J lost 5 bases, and 7 bases stayed unmatched. The length of the CDR3 is 15 residues. Looked up from germline, CDR1 is SNHLY and CDR2 is FYNNEI.

CDR3 loop: CASSLGTGILESYNEQFF. CDR3 in DNA: TGTGCCAGCAGCTTAGGGACAGGGATCCTAGAGTCCTACAATGAGCAGTTCTTC. This chain uses TRBV7-6 with TRBJ2-1; 8 bases match TRBD1. V shed 1 base and J 1 base; nucleotides not matched to a gene: 9. Germline V CDR1 and CDR2: SGHVS, FNYEAQ. CDR3 size: 18 residues.

This clone turned up a few times. The V and J genes are TRBV6-1 and TRBJ2-7, with 10 positions matching TRBD1. J gave up 3 bases and V 8 bases, and 10 bases lay outside the gene matches. The CDR3 runs to 15 residues. Germline CDR1 MNHNS, CDR2 SASEGT. DNA of the CDR3: TGTGCCAGCGAAGACCCGGGACAGGGGCACTACGAGCAGTACTTC. Translation gives CASEDPGQGHYEQYF.

J is TRBJ2-1 and V is TRBV30; TRBD1 is a possible D gene (6 bases). Germline V gene lookup returns CDR1 GTSNPN and CDR2 SVGIG (reference sequence). The CDR3 covers 13 residues. V was cut by 0 bases and J by 10 bases, with 13 bases left in between. CDR3: CAWSVGTYSEQFF. As DNA, the CDR3 is TGTGCCTGGAGTGTCGGGACATATTCAGAGCAGTTCTTC.

The V gene is TRBV10-1, the J gene TRBJ1-1; D is unresolved. The germline V and J ends were trimmed by 4 bases and 1 base, with 7 bases remaining between them. This CDR3 spans 13 amino acids. Germline V gene lookup returns CDR1 WNHNN and CDR2 SYGVQD (reference sequence). CDR3 protein: CASSVTTNTEAFF. In DNA form, the CDR3 reads TGCGCCAGCAGTGTAACAACGAACACTGAAGCTTTCTTT.

The chain carries TRBV11-2 and TRBJ2-7; 7 bases match TRBD2. The trim removed 1 base at V and 3 bases at J, leaving 6 bases unmatched. The CDR3 contains 15 residues. Germline assignment: CDR1 SGHAT and CDR2 FQNNGV. The CDR3 bases are TGTGCCAGCAGCTTAGGGGCGGGGGTAATCTACGAGCAGTACTTC. Translation gives CASSLGAGVIYEQYF.

This clone was seen more than once but under ten times. V gene TRBV9 combines with J gene TRBJ2-1; TRBD2 matches 11 bases. CDR1 is SGDLS and CDR2 is YYNGEE in the germline V gene. The CDR3 loop spans 17 amino acids. The J segment lost 7 bases and the V segment lost 0 bases, leaving 9 bases of the junction unmatched. The CDR3 loop is CASSVATVAGGHNEQFF. For the CDR3, the DNA is TGTGCCAGCAGCGTAGCTACAGTAGCGGGGGGGCATAATGAGCAGTTCTTC.